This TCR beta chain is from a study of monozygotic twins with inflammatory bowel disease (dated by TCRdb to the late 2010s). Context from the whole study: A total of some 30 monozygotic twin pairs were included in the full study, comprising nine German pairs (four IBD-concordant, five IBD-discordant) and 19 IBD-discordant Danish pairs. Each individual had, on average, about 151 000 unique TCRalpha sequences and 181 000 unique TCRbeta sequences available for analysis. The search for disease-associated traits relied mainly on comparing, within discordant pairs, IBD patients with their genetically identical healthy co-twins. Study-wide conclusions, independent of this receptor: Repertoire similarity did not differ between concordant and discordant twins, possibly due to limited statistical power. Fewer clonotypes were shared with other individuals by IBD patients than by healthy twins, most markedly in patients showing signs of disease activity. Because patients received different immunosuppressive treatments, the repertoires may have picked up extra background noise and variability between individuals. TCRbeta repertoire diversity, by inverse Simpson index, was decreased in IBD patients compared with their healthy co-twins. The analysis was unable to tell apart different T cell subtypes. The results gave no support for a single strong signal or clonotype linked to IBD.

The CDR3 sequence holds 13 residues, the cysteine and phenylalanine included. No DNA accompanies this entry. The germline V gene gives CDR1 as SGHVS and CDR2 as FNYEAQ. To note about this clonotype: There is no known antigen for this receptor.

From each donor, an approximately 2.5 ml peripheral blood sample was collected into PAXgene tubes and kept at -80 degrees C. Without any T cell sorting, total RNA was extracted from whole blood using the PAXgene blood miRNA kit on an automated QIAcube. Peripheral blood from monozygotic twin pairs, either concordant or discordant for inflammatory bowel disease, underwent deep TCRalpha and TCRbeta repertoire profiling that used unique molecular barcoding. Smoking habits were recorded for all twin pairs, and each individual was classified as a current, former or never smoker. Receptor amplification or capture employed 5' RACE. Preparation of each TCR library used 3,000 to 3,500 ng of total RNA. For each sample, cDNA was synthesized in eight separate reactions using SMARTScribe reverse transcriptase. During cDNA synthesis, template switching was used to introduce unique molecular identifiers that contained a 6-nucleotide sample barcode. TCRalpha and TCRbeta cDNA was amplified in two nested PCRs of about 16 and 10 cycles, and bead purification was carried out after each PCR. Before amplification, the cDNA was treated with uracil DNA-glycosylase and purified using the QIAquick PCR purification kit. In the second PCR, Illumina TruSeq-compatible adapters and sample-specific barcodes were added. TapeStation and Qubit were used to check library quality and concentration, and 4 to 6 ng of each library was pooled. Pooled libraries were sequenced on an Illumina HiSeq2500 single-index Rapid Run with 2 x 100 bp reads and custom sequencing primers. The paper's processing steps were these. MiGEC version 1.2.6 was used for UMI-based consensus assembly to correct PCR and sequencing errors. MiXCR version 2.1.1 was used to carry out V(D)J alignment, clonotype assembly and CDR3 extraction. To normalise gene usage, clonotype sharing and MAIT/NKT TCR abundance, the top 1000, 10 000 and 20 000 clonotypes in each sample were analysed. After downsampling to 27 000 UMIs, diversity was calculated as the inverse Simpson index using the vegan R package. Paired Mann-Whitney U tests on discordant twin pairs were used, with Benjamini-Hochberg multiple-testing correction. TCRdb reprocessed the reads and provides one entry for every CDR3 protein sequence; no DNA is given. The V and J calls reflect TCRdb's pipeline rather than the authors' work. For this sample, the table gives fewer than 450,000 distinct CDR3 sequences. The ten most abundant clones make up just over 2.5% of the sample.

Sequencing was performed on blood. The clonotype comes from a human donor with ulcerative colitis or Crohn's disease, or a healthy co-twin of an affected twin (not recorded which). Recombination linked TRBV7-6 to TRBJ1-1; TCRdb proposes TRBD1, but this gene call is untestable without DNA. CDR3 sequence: CASSLERGTEAFF.